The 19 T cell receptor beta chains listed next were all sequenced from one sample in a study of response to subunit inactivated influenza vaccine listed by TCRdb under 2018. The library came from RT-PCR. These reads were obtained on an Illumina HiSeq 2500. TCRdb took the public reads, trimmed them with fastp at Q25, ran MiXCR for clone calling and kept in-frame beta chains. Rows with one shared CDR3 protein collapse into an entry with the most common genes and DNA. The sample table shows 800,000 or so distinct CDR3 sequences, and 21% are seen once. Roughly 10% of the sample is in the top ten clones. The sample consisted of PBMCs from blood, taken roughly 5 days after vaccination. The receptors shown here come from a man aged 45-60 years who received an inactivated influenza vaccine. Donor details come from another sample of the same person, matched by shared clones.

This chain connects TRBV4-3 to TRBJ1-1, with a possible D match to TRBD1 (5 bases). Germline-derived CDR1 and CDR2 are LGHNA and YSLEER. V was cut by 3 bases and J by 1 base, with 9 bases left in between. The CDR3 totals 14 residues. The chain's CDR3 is CASSHAGRNTEAFF. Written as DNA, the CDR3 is TGCGCCAGCAGCCATGCGGGGCGGAACACTGAAGCTTTCTTT.

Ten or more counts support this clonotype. CDR3 DNA: TGTGCCAGCTCAGCGGACAGTCAAGAGACCCAGTACTTC. Amino acid sequence: CASSADSQETQYF. The V and J genes are TRBV18 and TRBJ2-5; D is perhaps TRBD1 (6 bases). CDR1 is KGHSH, CDR2 LQKENI, per germline. The V gene lost 5 bases and the J gene lost 2 bases, with 9 bases spanning the gap. The CDR3 totals 13 residues.

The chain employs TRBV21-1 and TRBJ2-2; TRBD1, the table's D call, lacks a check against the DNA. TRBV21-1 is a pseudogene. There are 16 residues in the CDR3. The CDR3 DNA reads TGTGCCAGCAGACCTAACGGGACGGGGGTCGCCGGGGAGCTGTTTTTT. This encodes CASRPNGTGVAGELFF.

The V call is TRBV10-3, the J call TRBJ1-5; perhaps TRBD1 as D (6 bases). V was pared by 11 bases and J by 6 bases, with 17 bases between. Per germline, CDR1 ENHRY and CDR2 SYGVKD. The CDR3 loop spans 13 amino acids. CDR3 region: CAASPGEGQPQHF. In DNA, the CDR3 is TGTGCCGCCTCCCCAGGGGAGGGTCAGCCCCAGCATTTT.

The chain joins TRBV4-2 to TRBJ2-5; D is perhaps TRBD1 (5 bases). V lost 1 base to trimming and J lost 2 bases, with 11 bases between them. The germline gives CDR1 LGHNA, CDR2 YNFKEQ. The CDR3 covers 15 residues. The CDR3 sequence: CASSQAHRTQETQYF. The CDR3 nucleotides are TGTGCCAGCAGCCAAGCCCACCGGACACAAGAGACCCAGTACTTC.

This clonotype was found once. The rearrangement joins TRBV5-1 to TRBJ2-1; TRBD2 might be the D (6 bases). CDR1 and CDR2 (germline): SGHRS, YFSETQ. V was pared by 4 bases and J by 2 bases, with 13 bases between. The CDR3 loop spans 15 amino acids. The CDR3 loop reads CASSADWGAYNEQFF. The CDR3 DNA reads TGCGCCAGCAGCGCTGACTGGGGGGCCTACAATGAGCAGTTCTTC.

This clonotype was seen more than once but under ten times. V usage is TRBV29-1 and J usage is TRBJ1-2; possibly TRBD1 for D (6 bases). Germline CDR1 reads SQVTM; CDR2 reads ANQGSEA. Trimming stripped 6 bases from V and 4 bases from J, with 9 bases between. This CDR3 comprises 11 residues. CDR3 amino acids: CSVTGSYGYTF. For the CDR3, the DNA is TGCAGCGTCACAGGGTCCTATGGCTACACCTTC.

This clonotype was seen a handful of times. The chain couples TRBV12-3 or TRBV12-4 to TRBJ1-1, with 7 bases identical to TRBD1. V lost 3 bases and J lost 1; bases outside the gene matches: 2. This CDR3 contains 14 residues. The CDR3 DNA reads TGTGCCAGCAGTTTCCGGACAGGGAACACTGAAGCTTTCTTT. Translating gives CASSFRTGNTEAFF.

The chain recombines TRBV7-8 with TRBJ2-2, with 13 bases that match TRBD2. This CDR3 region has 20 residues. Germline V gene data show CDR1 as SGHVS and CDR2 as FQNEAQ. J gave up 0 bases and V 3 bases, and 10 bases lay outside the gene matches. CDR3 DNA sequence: TGTGCCAGCAGCTTCACGGGACTAGCGGGGAGAACAGCGAACACCGGGGAGCTGTTTTTT. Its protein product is CASSFTGLAGRTANTGELFF.

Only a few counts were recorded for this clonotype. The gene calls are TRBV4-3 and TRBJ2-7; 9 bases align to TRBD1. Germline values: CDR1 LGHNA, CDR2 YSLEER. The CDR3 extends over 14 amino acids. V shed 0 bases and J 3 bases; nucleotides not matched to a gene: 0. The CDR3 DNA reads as TGCGCCAGCAGCCAAGAGGACAGGGGCTACGAGCAGTACTTC. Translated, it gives CASSQEDRGYEQYF.

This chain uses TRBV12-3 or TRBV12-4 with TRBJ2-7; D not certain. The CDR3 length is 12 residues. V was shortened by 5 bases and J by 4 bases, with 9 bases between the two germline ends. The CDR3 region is CASSPMGYEQYF. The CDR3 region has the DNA TGTGCCAGCAGTCCAATGGGTTACGAGCAGTACTTC.

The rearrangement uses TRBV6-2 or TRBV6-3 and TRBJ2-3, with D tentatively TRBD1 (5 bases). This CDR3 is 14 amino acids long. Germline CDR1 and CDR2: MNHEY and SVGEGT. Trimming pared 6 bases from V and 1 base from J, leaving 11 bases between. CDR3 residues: CASRAWGGTDTQYF. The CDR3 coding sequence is TGTGCCAGCAGAGCTTGGGGCGGCACAGATACGCAGTATTTT.

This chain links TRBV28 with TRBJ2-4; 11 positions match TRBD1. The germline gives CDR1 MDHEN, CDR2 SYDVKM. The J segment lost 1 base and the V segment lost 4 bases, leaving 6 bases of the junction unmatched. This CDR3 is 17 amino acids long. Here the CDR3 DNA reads TGTGCCAGCAGTTGGGACAGGGGGACGAAGGCCAAAAACATTCAGTACTTC. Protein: CASSWDRGTKAKNIQYF.

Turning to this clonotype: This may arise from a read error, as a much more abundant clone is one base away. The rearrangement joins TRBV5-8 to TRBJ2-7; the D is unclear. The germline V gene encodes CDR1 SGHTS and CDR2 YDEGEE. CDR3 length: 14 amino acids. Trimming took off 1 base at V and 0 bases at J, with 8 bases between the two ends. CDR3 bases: TGTGCCAGCAGCTTGAGGCGGAGCTCCTACGAGCAGTACTTC. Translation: CASSLRRSSYEQYF.

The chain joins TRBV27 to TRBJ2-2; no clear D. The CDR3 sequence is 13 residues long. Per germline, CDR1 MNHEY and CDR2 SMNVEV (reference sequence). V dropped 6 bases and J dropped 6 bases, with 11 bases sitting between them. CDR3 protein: CASSPMLAGELFF. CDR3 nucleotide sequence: TGTGCCAGCAGCCCAATGCTCGCCGGGGAGCTGTTTTTT.

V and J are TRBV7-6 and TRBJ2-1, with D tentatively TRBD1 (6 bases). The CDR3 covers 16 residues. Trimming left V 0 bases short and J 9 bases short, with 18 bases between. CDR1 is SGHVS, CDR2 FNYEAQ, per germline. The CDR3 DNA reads TGTGCCAGCAGCTTAGCACCTGAGGGGGAGTACGGTGAGCAGTTCTTC. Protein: CASSLAPEGEYGEQFF.

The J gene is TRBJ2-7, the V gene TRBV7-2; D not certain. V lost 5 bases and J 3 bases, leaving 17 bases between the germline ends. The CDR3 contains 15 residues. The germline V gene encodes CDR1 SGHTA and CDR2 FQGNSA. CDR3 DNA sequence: TGTGCCAGCAGCCTAACTGTCATGGCTGGCTACGAGCAGTACTTC. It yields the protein CASSLTVMAGYEQYF.

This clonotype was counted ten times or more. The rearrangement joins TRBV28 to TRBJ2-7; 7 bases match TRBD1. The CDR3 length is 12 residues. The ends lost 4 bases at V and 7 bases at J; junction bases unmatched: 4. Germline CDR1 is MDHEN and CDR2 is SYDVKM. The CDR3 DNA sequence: TGTGCCAGCAGTTCGGACAGGATTGAGCAGTACTTC. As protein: CASSSDRIEQYF.

The CDR3 spells CATEERQVRQQYF. DNA of the CDR3: TGTGCCACCGAGGAAAGACAGGTTCGGCAGCAGTACTTC. The J gene is TRBJ2-7, the V gene TRBV10-3, with a possible D match to TRBD1 (6 bases). V was pared by 10 bases and J by 8 bases, with 21 bases between. The CDR3 covers 13 residues. Per the germline V gene, CDR1 is ENHRY and CDR2 is SYGVKD.